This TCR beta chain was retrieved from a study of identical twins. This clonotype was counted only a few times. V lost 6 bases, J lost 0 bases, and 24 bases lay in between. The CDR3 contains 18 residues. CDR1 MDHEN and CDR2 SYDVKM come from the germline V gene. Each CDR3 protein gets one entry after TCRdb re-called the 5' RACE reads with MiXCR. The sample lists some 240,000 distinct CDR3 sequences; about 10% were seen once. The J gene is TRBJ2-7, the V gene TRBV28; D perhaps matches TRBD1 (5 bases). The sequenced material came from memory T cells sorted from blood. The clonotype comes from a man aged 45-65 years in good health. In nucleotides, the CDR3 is TGTGCCAGCAGCTTGTTTTACAGGAACCGGGCAACCTCCTACGAGCAGTACTTC. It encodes CASSLFYRNRATSYEQYF.